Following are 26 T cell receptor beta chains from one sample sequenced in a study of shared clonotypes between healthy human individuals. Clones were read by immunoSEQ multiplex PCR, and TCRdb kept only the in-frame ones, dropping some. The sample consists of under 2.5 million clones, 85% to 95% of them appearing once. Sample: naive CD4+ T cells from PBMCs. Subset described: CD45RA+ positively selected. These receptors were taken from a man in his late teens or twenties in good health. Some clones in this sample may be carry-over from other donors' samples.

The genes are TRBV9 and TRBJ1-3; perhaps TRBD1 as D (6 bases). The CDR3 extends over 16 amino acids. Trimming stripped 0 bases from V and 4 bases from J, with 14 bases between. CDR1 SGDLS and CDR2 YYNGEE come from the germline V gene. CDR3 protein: CASSVAAGAGGNTIYF. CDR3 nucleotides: TGTGCCAGCAGCGTAGCGGCAGGGGCCGGAGGAAACACCATATATTTT.

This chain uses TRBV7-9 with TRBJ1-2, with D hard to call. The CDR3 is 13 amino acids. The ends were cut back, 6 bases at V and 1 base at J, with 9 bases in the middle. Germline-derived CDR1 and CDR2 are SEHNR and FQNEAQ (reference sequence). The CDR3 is CASSPGINYGYTF. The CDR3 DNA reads TGTGCCAGCAGTCCCGGGATTAACTATGGCTACACCTTC.

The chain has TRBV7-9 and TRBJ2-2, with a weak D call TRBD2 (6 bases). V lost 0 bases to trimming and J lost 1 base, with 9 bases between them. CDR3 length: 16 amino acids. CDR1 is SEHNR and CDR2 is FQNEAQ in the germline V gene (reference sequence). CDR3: CASSLAGTQNTGELFF. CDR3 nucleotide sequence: TGTGCCAGCAGCTTAGCCGGGACTCAGAACACCGGGGAGCTGTTTTTT.

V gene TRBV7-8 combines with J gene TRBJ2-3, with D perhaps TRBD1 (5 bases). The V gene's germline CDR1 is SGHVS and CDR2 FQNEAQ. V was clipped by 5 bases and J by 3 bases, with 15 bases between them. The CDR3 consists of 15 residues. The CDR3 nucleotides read TGTGCCAGCAGCACTATGGGGCCAGGGACAGATACGCAGTATTTT. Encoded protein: CASSTMGPGTDTQYF.

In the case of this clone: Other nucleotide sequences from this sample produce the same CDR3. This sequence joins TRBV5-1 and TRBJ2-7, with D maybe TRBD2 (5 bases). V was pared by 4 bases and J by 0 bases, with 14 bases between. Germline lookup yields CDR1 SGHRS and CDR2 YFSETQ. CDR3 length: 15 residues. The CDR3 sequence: CASSLATGSSYEQYF. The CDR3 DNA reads TGCGCCAGCAGCCTCGCGACGGGGAGCTCCTACGAGCAGTACTTC.

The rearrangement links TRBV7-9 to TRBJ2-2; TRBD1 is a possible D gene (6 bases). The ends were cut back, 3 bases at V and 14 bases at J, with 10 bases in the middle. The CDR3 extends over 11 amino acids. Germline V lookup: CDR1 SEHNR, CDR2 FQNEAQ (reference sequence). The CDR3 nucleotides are TGTGCCAGCAGCTTGACAGGCGTACTGTTTTTT. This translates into CASSLTGVLFF.

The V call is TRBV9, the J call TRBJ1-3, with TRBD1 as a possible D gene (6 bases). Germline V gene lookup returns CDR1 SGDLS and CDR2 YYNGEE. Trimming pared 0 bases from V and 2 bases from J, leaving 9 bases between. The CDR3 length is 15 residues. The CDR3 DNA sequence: TGTGCCAGCAGCGTAGAGGGGACAACTGGAAACACCATATATTTT. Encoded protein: CASSVEGTTGNTIYF.

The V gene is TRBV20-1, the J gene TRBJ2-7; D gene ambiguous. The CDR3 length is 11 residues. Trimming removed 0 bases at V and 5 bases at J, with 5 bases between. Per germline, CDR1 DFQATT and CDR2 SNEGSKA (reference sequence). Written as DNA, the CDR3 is TGCAGTGCTAGAGATTTTAACGAGCAGTACTTC. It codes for CSARDFNEQYF.

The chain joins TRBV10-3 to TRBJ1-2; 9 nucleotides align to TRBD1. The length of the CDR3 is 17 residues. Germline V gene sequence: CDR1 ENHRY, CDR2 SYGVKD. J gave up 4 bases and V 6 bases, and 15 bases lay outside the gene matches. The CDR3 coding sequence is TGTGCCATCAGCCCCCAGACGGGACAGGGTTCTGGCTATGGCTACACCTTC. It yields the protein CAISPQTGQGSGYGYTF.

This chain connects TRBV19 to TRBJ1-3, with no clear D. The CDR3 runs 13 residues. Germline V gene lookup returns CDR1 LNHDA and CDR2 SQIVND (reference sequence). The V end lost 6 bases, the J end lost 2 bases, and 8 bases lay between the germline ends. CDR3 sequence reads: CASRTTAGNTIYF. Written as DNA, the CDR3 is TGTGCCAGTAGGACAACTGCTGGAAACACCATATATTTT.

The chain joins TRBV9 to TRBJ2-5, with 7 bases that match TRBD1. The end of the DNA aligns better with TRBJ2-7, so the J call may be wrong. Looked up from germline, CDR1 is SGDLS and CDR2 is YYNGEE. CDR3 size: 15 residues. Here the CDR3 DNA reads TGTGCCAGCAGCGTAGCCGGGACAGCACCTTTCGAGCAGTACTTC. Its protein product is CASSVAGTAPFEQYF.

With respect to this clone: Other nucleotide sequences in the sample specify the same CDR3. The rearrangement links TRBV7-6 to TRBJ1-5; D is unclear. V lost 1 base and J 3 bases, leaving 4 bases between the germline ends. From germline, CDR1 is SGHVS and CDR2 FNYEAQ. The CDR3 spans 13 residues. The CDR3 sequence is CASSLGPNQPQHF. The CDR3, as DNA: TGTGCCAGCAGCTTAGGTCCCAATCAGCCCCAGCATTTT. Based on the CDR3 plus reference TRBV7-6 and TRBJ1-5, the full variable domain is GAGVSQSPRYKVTKRGQDVALRCDPISGHVSLYWYRQALGQGPEFLTYFNYEAQQDKSGLPNDRFSAERPEGSISTLTIQRTEQRDSAMYRCASSLGPNQPQHFGDGTRLSIL.

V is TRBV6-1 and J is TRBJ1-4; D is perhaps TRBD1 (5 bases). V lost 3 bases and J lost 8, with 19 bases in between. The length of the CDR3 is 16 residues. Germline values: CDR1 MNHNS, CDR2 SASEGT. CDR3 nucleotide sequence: TGTGCCAGCAGTGACACCGGGACTAAGGTCAAGGAAAAACTGTTTTTT. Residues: CASSDTGTKVKEKLFF.

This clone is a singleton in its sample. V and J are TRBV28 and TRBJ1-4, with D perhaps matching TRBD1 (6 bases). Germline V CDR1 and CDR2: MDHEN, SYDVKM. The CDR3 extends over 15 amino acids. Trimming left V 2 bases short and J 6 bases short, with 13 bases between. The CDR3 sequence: CASSLVGQQDEKLFF. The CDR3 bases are TGTGCCAGCAGTTTAGTCGGACAGCAAGATGAAAAACTGTTTTTT.

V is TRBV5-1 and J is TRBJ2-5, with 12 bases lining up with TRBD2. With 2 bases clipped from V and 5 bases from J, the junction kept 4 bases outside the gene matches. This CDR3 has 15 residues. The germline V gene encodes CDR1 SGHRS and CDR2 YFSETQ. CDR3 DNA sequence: TGCGCCAGCAGCTTCCTAGCGGGAGGGTCGGAGACCCAGTACTTC. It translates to CASSFLAGGSETQYF.

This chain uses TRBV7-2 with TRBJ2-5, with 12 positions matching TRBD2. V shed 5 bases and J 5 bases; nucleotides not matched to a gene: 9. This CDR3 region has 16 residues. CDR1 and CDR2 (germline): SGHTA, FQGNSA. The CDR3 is CASSTPSGGGGETQYF. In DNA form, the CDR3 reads TGTGCCAGCAGCACCCCTAGCGGGGGGGGAGGCGAGACCCAGTACTTC.

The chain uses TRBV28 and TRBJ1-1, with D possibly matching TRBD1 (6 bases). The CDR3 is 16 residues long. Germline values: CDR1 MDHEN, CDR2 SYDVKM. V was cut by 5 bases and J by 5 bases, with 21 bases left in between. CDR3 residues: CASSRRQAWMRTEAFF. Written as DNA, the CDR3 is TGTGCCAGCAGTCGGAGACAGGCGTGGATGAGAACTGAAGCTTTCTTT. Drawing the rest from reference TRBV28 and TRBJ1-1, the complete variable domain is DVKVTQSSRYLVKRTGEKVFLECVQDMDHENMFWYRQDPGLGLRLIYFSYDVKMKEKGDIPEGYSVSREKKERFSLILESASTNQTSMYLCASSRRQAWMRTEAFFGQGTRLTVV.

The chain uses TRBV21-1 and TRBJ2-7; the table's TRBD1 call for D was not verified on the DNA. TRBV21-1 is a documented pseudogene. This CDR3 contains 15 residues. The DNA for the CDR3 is TGTGCCAGCAGCAAAGAGAACAGGCTCTCCTACGAGCAGTACTTC. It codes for CASSKENRLSYEQYF.

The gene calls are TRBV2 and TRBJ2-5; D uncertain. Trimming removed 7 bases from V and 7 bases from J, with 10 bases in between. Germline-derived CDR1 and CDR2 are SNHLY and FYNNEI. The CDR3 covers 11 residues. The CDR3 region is CASMASWTQYF. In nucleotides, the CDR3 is TGTGCCAGCATGGCCAGTTGGACCCAGTACTTC.

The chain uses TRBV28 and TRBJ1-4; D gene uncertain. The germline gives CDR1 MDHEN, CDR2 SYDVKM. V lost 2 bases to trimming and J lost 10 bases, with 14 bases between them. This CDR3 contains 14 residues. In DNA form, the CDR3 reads TGTGCCAGCAGTTTAAGGTCGGGGAGGGTAAAACTGTTTTTT. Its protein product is CASSLRSGRVKLFF.

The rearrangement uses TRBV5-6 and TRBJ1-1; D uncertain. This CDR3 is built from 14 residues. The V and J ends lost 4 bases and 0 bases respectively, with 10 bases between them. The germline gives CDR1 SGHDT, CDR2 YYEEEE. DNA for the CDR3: TGTGCCAGCAGCCTAGTTGGCATGAACACTGAAGCTTTCTTT. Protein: CASSLVGMNTEAFF.

The CDR3 loop is CASSRSGTLYEQYF. CDR3 coding DNA: TGTGCCAGTAGCCGATCCGGGACGCTATACGAGCAGTACTTC. The V and J genes are TRBV19 and TRBJ2-7; D may correspond to TRBD1 or TRBD2 (5 bases each). The V and J ends lost 6 bases and 4 bases respectively, with 16 bases between them. The germline V gene has CDR1 LNHDA and CDR2 SQIVND (reference sequence). This CDR3 region has 14 residues.

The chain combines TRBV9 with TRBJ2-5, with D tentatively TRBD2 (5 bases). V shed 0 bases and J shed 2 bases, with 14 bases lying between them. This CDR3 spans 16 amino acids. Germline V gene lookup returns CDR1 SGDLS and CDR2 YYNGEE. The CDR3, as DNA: TGTGCCAGCAGCGTAGAGCCGCAGGAGGCGCAAGAGACCCAGTACTTC. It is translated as CASSVEPQEAQETQYF.

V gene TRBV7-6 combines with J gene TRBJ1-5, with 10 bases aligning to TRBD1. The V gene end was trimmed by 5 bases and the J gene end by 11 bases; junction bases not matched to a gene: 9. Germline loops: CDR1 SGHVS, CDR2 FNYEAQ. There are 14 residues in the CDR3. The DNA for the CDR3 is TGTGCCAGCAGCCCCGAGGGACAGGGGAGGTCCCAGCATTTT. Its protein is CASSPEGQGRSQHF.

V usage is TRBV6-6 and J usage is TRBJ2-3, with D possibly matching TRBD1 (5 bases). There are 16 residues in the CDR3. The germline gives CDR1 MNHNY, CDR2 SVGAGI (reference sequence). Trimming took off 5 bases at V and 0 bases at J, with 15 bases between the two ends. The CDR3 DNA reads TGTGCCAGCAGTGCCGACAGAACCACTAGCACAGATACGCAGTATTTT. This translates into CASSADRTTSTDTQYF.

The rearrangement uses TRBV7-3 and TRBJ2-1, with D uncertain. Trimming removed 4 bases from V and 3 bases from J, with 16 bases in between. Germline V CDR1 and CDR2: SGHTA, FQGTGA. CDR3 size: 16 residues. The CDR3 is CASSSRMASGYNEQFF. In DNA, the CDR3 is TGTGCCAGCAGCTCGCGAATGGCTTCTGGCTACAATGAGCAGTTCTTC.